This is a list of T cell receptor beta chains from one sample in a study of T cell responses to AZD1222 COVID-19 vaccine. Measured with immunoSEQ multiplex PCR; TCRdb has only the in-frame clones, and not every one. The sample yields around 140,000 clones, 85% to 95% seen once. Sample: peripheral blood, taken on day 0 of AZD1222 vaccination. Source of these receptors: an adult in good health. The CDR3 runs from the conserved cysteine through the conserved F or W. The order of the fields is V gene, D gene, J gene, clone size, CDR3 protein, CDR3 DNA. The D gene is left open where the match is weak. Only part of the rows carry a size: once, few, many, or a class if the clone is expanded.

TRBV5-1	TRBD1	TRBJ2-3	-	CASSFVGQGGTDTQYF	TGCGCCAGCAGCTTTGTGGGACAGGGGGGAACAGATACGCAGTATTTT
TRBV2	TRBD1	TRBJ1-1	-	CASSGQGGTFF	TGTGCCAGCAGCGGACAGGGTGGAACTTTCTTT
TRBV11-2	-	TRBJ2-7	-	CASSSDYREQYF	TGTGCCAGCAGCTCGGACTATCGCGAGCAGTACTTC
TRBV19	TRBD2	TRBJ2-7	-	CASSMIGLAGEQYF	TGTGCCAGTAGTATGATTGGACTAGCGGGCGAGCAGTACTTC
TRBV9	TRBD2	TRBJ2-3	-	CASSPSLGLAGTDTQYF	TGTGCCAGCAGCCCGAGCCTCGGACTAGCGGGCACAGATACGCAGTATTTT
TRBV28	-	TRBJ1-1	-	CASFAGKDTEAFF	TGTGCCAGCTTTGCGGGGAAGGACACTGAAGCTTTCTTT
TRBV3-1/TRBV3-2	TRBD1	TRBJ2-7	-	CASSQESKPGQGIHEQYF	TGTGCCAGCAGCCAAGAAAGTAAACCGGGACAGGGTATTCACGAGCAGTACTTC
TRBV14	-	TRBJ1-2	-	CASSQESGGLANYGYTF	TGTGCCAGCAGCCAGGAGTCTGGAGGACTAGCTAACTATGGCTACACCTTC
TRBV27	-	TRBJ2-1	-	CASSLVVEQFF	TGTGCCAGCAGTTTGGTTGTAGAGCAGTTCTTC
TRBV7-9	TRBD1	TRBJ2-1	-	CASSLSGQVQFF	TGTGCCAGCAGCTTATCCGGACAGGTCCAGTTCTTC
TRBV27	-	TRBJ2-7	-	CASSLKGHLYEQYF	TGTGCCAGCAGTTTAAAGGGACACCTCTACGAGCAGTACTTC
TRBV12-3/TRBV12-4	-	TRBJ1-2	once	CASSENRDGYTF	TGTGCCAGCAGTGAAAACCGGGATGGCTACACCTTC
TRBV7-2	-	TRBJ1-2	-	CASSSDLTGLGNGYTF	TGTGCCAGCAGCTCAGACCTCACAGGGTTGGGGAATGGCTACACCTTC
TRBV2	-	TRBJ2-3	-	CASSVIDTQYF	TGTGCCAGCAGTGTCATAGATACGCAGTATTTT
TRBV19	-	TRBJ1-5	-	CASIRDGYSNQPQHF	TGTGCCAGTATCAGGGATGGGTATAGCAATCAGCCCCAGCATTTT
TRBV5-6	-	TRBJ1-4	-	CASSSVGEEAEKLFF	TGTGCCAGCAGCTCAGTGGGGGAGGAGGCTGAAAAACTGTTTTTT
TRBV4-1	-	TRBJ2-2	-	CASSREKGAGELFF	TGCGCCAGCAGCCGAGAAAAGGGGGCCGGGGAGCTGTTTTTT
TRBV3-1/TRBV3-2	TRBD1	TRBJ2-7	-	CASSQEDRPYEQYF	TGTGCCAGCAGCCAAGAGGACAGGCCCTACGAGCAGTACTTC
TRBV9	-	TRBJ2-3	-	CASSAPPGLQYF	TGTGCCAGCAGCGCCCCGCCCGGGCTGCAGTATTTT
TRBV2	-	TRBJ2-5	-	CASKTGAGGETQYF	TGTGCCAGCAAAACGGGGGCGGGCGGAGAGACCCAGTACTTC
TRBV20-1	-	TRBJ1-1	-	CSARSGGTAFF	TGCAGTGCTAGATCGGGGGGAACAGCTTTCTTT
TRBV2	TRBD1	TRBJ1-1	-	CASRATGGDTEAFF	TGTGCCAGCAGGGCGACAGGGGGAGACACTGAAGCTTTCTTT